This TCR beta chain was recovered during a study of identical twins. The study's findings and limits: Twin pairs' shared out-of-frame alpha sequences were enriched in low generation probability.

The cDNA had a unique molecular identifier and a template-switch universal primer site. Via MiXCR, TCRdb re-called the 5' RACE reads, giving one row per CDR3 protein. Of approximately 600,000 distinct CDR3 sequences in the sample, roughly 7.2% are singletons; the top ten hold around 1.6%. As regards this clonotype: No antigen is known for it.

Healthy Caucasians, and only they, were the donors. Trimming left V 4 bases short and J 6 bases short, with 12 bases between. Germline CDR1 is MGHRA and CDR2 is YSYEKL. This CDR3 is built from 14 residues. The sample also formed part of further work on yellow fever vaccine responses in identical twins.

Sequenced sample: PBMCs. The chain links TRBV4-1 to TRBJ2-2; D not resolved. The sequence was collected from a woman aged 18-29 years in good health. CDR3 DNA: TGCGCCAGCAGCCCTCCCAACAACGCCGGGGAGCTGTTTTTT. Translation gives CASSPPNNAGELFF.